This T cell receptor beta chain was identified during a study of blood T cell repertoires in COVID-19. Study-level information: Spain, Italy and the United States supplied samples that represented acute and convalescent COVID-19. The cDNA or gDNA used as material had been derived from T cells, B-cell-depleted T cells, or PBMCs.

Original data processing: How many nucleated cells were present was estimated from reference gene primer amplification. Generated by immunoSEQ multiplex PCR, the TCRdb table keeps only in-frame clones and is missing some. The DNA gave D and trimming, while V, J and clone size come from that table. The sample comprises over 150,000 clones, around 87% of which are singletons, and over 0.7% rests with the top ten. This CDR3 has 16 residues. Germline assignment: CDR1 LNHDA and CDR2 SQIVND (reference sequence). Trimming cost V 5 bases and J 6 bases; bases outside gene matches: 8. This clone was found once.

The chain uses TRBV19 and TRBJ2-1, with TRBD2 identical over 12 bases. The sample taken for sequencing was peripheral blood. The clonotype comes from a woman aged 18-29 years who had recovered from COVID-19. CDR3 DNA: TGTGCCAGTAGTGGAGCCGGGACTAGCGGGTTCAATGAGCAGTTCTTC. Protein: CASSGAGTSGFNEQFF.